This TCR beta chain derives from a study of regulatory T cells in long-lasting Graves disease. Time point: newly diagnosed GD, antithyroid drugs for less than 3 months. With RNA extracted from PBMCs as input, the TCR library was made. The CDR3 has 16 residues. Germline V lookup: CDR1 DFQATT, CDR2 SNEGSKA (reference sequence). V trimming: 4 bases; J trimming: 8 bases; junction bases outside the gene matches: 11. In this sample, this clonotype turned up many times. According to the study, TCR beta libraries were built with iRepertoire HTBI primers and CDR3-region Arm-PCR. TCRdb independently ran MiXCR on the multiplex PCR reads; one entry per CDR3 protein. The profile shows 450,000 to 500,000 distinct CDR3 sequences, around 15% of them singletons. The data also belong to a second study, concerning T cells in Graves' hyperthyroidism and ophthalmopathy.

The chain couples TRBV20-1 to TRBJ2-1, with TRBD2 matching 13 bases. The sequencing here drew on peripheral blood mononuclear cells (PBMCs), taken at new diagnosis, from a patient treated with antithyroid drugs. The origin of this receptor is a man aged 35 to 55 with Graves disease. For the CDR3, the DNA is TGCAGTGCTAAAGGACTAGCGGGAGTCTACCCCGATGAGCAGTTCTTC. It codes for CSAKGLAGVYPDEQFF.